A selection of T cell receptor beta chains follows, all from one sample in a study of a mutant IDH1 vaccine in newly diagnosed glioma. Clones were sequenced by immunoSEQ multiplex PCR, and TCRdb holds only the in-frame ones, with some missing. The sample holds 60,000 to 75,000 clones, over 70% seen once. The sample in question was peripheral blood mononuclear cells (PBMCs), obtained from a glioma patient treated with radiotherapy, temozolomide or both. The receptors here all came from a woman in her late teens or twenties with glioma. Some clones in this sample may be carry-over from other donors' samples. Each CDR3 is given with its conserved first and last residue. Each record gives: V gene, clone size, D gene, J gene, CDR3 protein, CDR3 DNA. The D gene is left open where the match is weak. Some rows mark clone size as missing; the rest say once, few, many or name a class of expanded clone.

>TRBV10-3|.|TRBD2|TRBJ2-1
CAISDVAGGRNEQFF
TGTGCCATCAGTGACGTAGCGGGGGGGCGGAATGAGCAGTTCTTC
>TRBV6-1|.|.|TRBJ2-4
CASSPHGGTKNIQYF
TGTGCCAGCAGTCCCCATGGGGGGACCAAAAACATTCAGTACTTC
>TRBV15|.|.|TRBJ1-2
CATSRDRQGSGYTF
TGTGCCACCAGCAGAGATCGGCAGGGAAGTGGCTACACCTTC
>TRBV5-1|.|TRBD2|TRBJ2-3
CASSRSGKGTDTQYF
TGCGCCAGCAGCCGGAGCGGGAAGGGCACAGATACGCAGTATTTT
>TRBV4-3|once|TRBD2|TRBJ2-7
CASSQEWAGVAYEQYF
TGCGCCAGCAGCCAAGAGTGGGCGGGGGTCGCCTACGAGCAGTACTTC
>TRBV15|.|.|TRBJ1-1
CATSRDRGSQAFF
TGTGCCACCAGCAGAGATCGGGGGTCCCAAGCTTTCTTT
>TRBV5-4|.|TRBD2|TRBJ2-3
CASTPTGRATDTQYF
TGTGCCAGCACCCCGACGGGGAGGGCGACAGATACGCAGTATTTT
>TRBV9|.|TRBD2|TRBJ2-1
CASSVGLAVYNEQFF
TGTGCCAGCAGCGTAGGCCTAGCGGTATACAATGAGCAGTTCTTC
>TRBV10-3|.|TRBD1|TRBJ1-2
CAISGLQGASGYTF
TGTGCCATCAGTGGCCTACAGGGGGCGAGTGGCTACACCTTC
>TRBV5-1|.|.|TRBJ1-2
CASSFRELTADYGYTF
TGCGCCAGCAGCTTTAGGGAGCTCACTGCCGACTATGGCTACACCTTC
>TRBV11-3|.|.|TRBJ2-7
CASSLGRGYEQYF
TGTGCCAGCAGCTTAGGTAGGGGCTACGAGCAGTACTTC
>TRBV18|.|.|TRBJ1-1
CASSPQAQINTEAFF
TGTGCCAGCTCACCCCAGGCACAGATAAACACTGAAGCTTTCTTT
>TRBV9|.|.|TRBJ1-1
CASSVKENTEAFF
TGTGCCAGCAGCGTAAAGGAGAACACTGAAGCTTTCTTT
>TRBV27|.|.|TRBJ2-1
CASSLSRVDEQFF
TGTGCCAGCAGTTTATCTAGGGTCGATGAGCAGTTCTTC
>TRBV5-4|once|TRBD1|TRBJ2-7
CASSLRQGGHEQYF
TGTGCCAGCAGCTTGAGACAGGGGGGTCACGAGCAGTACTTC
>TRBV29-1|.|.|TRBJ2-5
CSVGTVQETQYF
TGCAGCGTTGGGACGGTCCAAGAGACCCAGTACTTC
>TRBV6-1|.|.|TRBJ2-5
CASSEGAARGTQYF
TGTGCCAGCAGTGAAGGGGCGGCGAGGGGGACCCAGTACTTC
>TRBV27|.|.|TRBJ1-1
CATLLAGEAFF
TGTGCCACCCTACTTGCTGGTGAAGCTTTCTTT
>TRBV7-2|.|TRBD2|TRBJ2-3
CASSLGGPGLAADTQYF
TGTGCCAGCAGCTTGGGGGGACCGGGACTAGCGGCAGATACGCAGTATTTT
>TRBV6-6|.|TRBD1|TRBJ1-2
CASKETGGNGYTF
TGTGCCAGCAAGGAAACAGGGGGCAATGGCTACACCTTC